The following is a TCR beta chain sequence with its context. These data originate in a study of T cell responses to AZD1222 COVID-19 vaccine. Trimming left V 6 bases short and J 8 bases short, with 18 bases between. Germline assignment: CDR1 SNHLY and CDR2 FYNNEI. This CDR3 has 14 amino acids. The data were produced by immunoSEQ multiplex PCR, yet TCRdb's version contains in-frame clones alone and is incomplete. Found here are 100,000 to 150,000 clones, roughly 91% of them singletons; the top ten hold around 4.5%. This receptor was identified in an adult in good health. Sequences were derived from peripheral blood, sampled on day 0 of MenACWY control vaccination. The chain has TRBV2 and TRBJ2-3; D perhaps matches TRBD2 (6 bases). CDR3 coding DNA: TGTGCCAGCAGGGAGGGACCGGCTCTCGGTACGCAGTATTTT. Translated, it gives CASREGPALGTQYF.